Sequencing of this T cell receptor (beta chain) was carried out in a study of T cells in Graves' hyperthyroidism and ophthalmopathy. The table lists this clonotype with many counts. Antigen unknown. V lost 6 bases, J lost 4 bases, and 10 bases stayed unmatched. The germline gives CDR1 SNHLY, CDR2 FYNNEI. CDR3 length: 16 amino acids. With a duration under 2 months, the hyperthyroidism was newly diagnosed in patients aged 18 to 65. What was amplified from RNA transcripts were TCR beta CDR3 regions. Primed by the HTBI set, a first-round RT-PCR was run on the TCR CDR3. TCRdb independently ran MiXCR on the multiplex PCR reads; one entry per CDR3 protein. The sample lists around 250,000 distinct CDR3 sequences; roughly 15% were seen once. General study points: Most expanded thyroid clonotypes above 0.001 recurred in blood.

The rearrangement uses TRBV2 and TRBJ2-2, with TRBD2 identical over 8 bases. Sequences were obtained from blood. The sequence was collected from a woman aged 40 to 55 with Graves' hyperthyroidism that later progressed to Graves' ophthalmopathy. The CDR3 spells CASSSGSSLITGELFF. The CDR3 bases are TGTGCCAGCAGCAGCGGGAGCTCACTAATCACCGGGGAGCTGTTTTTT.